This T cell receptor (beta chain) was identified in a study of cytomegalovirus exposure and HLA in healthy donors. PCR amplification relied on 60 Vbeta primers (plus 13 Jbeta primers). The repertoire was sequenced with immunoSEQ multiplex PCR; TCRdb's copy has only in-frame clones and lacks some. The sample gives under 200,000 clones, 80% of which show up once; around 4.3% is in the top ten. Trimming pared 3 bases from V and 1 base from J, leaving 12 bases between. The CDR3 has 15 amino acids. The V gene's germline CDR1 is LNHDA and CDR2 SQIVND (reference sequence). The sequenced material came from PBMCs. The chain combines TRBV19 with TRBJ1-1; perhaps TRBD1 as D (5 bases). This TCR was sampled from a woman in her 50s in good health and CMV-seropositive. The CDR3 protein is CASSIGRGKNTEAFF. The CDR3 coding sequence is TGTGCCAGTAGTATTGGACGGGGGAAGAACACTGAAGCTTTCTTT.